The 21 T cell receptor beta chains presented below share a single source sample, sequenced in a study of blood T cell repertoires in COVID-19. Repertoires were generated with immunoSEQ multiplex PCR, while TCRdb's copy carries only in-frame clones and drops some. This table holds 200,000 to 250,000 clones, about nine tenths found once. The sequenced sample consisted of PBMCs or T cells enriched from blood (not recorded which). All receptors come from a woman in her 40s with acute COVID-19.

The rearrangement joins TRBV15 to TRBJ1-5, with a possible D match to TRBD1 (6 bases). This CDR3 is built from 17 residues. V lost 4 bases and J 2 bases, leaving 18 bases between the germline ends. Germline loops: CDR1 LNHNV, CDR2 YYDKDF (reference sequence). The CDR3 DNA sequence: TGTGCCACCAGCAAAATCGGAGGCAGGGGTGGCAATCAGCCCCAGCATTTT. Translating gives CATSKIGGRGGNQPQHF.

The gene calls are TRBV29-1 and TRBJ2-7; TRBD2 is a possible D gene (6 bases). This CDR3 region has 12 residues. The ends were cut back, 6 bases at V and 1 base at J, with 10 bases in the middle. Germline-derived CDR1 and CDR2 are SQVTM and ANQGSEA. Here the CDR3 reads CSVGLPSYEQYF. CDR3 bases: TGCAGCGTGGGACTGCCTTCCTACGAGCAGTACTTC.

The chain combines TRBV30 with TRBJ1-1, with D uncertain. The CDR3 runs 12 residues. Germline CDR1 reads GTSNPN; CDR2 reads SVGIG (reference sequence). With 0 bases removed from V and 4 bases from J, the gap between germline ends came to 6 bases. DNA for the CDR3: TGTGCCTGGAGTGTAACGGGCACTGAAGCTTTCTTT. Residues: CAWSVTGTEAFF.

The chain joins TRBV6-5 to TRBJ1-6, with D unresolved. The CDR3 contains 15 residues. V lost 6 bases to trimming and J lost 0 bases, with 9 bases between them. Per the germline V gene, CDR1 is MNHEY and CDR2 is SVGAGI. For the CDR3, the DNA is TGTGCCAGCAGCCGAGGGATCTCCTATAATTCACCCCTCCACTTT. Amino acids: CASSRGISYNSPLHF.

The chain joins TRBV6-5 to TRBJ1-2; 8 bases match TRBD1. Germline V gene sequence: CDR1 MNHEY, CDR2 SVGAGI. With 6 bases clipped from V and 3 bases from J, the junction kept 6 bases outside the gene matches. The CDR3 totals 14 residues. The CDR3 DNA reads TGTGCCAGCAGAACCACAGGGGGTGACTATGGCTACACCTTC. Its translation: CASRTTGGDYGYTF.

This sequence joins TRBV7-9 and TRBJ2-2; TRBD1 matches at 7 bases. V was clipped by 5 bases and J by 6 bases; unmatched bases: 12. The germline gives CDR1 SEHNR, CDR2 FQNEAQ (reference sequence). The CDR3 runs 16 residues. CDR3: CASSPTTGYRAGELFF. The DNA for the CDR3 is TGTGCCAGCAGCCCTACGACAGGGTATAGAGCCGGGGAGCTGTTTTTT.

The chain recombines TRBV7-9 with TRBJ1-4; D gene ambiguous. This CDR3 has 13 residues. CDR1 SEHNR and CDR2 FQNEAQ come from the germline V gene (reference sequence). Trimming removed 0 bases from V and 5 bases from J, with 4 bases in between. CDR3 DNA: TGTGCCAGCAGCTTAGCCGGGAATGAAAAACTGTTTTTT. Translated: CASSLAGNEKLFF.

This rearrangement joins TRBV18 to TRBJ2-5; tentative D call: TRBD1 (6 bases). The germline V gene has CDR1 KGHSH and CDR2 LQKENI. Trimming left V 2 bases short and J 5 bases short, with 15 bases between. The CDR3 covers 15 residues. Here the CDR3 DNA reads TGTGCCAGCTCACCAAAGGCAGGGGTCCGGGAGACCCAGTACTTC. This gives the protein CASSPKAGVRETQYF.

The chain recombines TRBV19 with TRBJ2-6, with D possibly being TRBD2 (6 bases). The CDR3 is 18 residues long. Germline CDR1 and CDR2: LNHDA and SQIVND (reference sequence). Trimming left V 10 bases short and J 0 bases short, with 22 bases between. DNA for the CDR3: TGTGCCACTGCCCTTGGGGGGTCTCTCCCCTCTGGGGCCAACGTCCTGACTTTC. Protein product: CATALGGSLPSGANVLTF.

The chain uses TRBV19 and TRBJ1-5; D gene uncertain. Trimming removed 3 bases at V and 5 bases at J, with 8 bases between. Germline V gene sequence: CDR1 LNHDA, CDR2 SQIVND (reference sequence). The CDR3 spans 13 residues. The CDR3 sequence: CASSITRDQPQHF. For the CDR3, the DNA is TGTGCCAGTAGTATCACGCGTGATCAGCCCCAGCATTTT.

This chain links TRBV7-2 with TRBJ1-4; D gene ambiguous. This CDR3 is built from 14 residues. V was clipped by 4 bases and J by 4 bases, with 10 bases between them. Germline-derived CDR1 and CDR2 are SGHTA and FQGNSA. CDR3 protein: CASSYRGINEKLFF. CDR3 DNA sequence: TGTGCCAGCAGCTACCGCGGAATTAATGAAAAACTGTTTTTT.

This clone was detected only once. The V and J genes are TRBV2 and TRBJ1-1, with TRBD1 matching over 9 bases. Germline trimming cut 4 bases from V and 11 bases from J; bases unmatched to any gene: 8. Germline CDR1 reads SNHLY; CDR2 reads FYNNEI. This CDR3 is built from 13 residues. The CDR3 DNA sequence: TGTGCCAGCAGTGGCGGGACAGGGCGTTCGGCTTTCTTT. This codes for CASSGGTGRSAFF.

This clone was counted a single time. The V gene is TRBV7-2, the J gene TRBJ1-1; 7 bases agree with TRBD1. Per the germline V gene, CDR1 is SGHTA and CDR2 is FQGNSA. J lost 11 bases, V lost 4 bases, and 7 bases had no gene match. The CDR3 consists of 12 residues. This chain's CDR3 is CASSSQGIKAFF. DNA of the CDR3: TGTGCCAGCAGCTCACAGGGGATAAAGGCTTTCTTT.

V gene TRBV9 combines with J gene TRBJ2-1, with a weak D call TRBD1 (6 bases). CDR1 is SGDLS, CDR2 YYNGEE, per germline. V lost 0 bases, J lost 3 bases, and 13 bases lay in between. This CDR3 has 16 amino acids. The CDR3, as DNA: TGTGCCAGCAGCGTAGAATCAGGGGTTTTCTACAATGAGCAGTTCTTC. As protein: CASSVESGVFYNEQFF.

This clone showed up just once. CDR3 DNA sequence: TGTGCCTATAGCGGGGGGGCGAGTGAGGAGCAGTTCTTC. Translated: CAYSGGASEEQFF. V and J are TRBV30 and TRBJ2-1, with TRBD2 matching over 11 bases. The V gene's germline CDR1 is GTSNPN and CDR2 SVGIG (reference sequence). The V segment lost 7 bases and the J segment 10 bases; nucleotides outside the gene matches: 9. The CDR3 loop spans 13 amino acids. Together with reference TRBV30 and TRBJ2-1, the CDR3 gives the full variable domain: SQTIHQWPATLVQPVGSPLSLECTVEGTSNPNLYWYRQAAGRGLQLLFYSVGIGQISSEVPQNLSASRPQDRQFILSSKKLLLSDSGFYLCAYSGGASEEQFFGPGTRLTVL.

The CDR3 loop is CASSFITGSNTEAFF. The DNA of the CDR3 is TGTGCCAGCAGTTTTATTACGGGGTCGAACACTGAAGCTTTCTTT. V gene TRBV11-2 combines with J gene TRBJ1-1; no clear D gene. This CDR3 has 15 residues. The V gene's germline CDR1 is SGHAT and CDR2 FQNNGV. The V gene lost 6 bases and the J gene lost 1 base, with 15 bases spanning the gap.

V and J are TRBV2 and TRBJ1-1; the D is unclear. CDR3 length equals 14 residues. The V end lost 2 bases, the J end lost 1 base, and 8 bases lay between the germline ends. Germline CDR1 SNHLY, CDR2 FYNNEI. CDR3 bases: TGTGCCAGCAGTGAAAACTCGGGGAACACTGAAGCTTTCTTT. Its protein product is CASSENSGNTEAFF.

J is TRBJ1-1 and V is TRBV11-1; D gene uncertain. The CDR3 has 15 amino acids. Deletions cut 2 bases from V and 0 bases from J, with 10 bases between. Germline V gives CDR1 SGHAT, CDR2 FQDESV (reference sequence). CDR3: CASSLLYRMNTEAFF. The CDR3 DNA follows: TGTGCCAGCAGCTTATTGTACAGAATGAACACTGAAGCTTTCTTT.

This rearrangement joins TRBV7-2 to TRBJ1-1; D unresolved. From germline, CDR1 is SGHTA and CDR2 FQGNSA. The V end lost 5 bases, the J end lost 1 base, and 20 bases lay between the germline ends. This CDR3 comprises 17 residues. The CDR3 protein is CASSPQSPGDQNTEAFF. The CDR3 coding sequence is TGTGCCAGCAGCCCCCAGTCCCCCGGAGATCAGAACACTGAAGCTTTCTTT.

This sequence joins TRBV10-3 and TRBJ2-7; D may be TRBD2 (5 bases). CDR3 size: 13 residues. Trimming removed 1 base from V and 2 bases from J, with 6 bases in between. Germline-derived CDR1 and CDR2 are ENHRY and SYGVKD. The CDR3 nucleotides are TGTGCCATCAGTGAGTACGGGACCTACGAGCAGTACTTC. It encodes CAISEYGTYEQYF.

The rearrangement links TRBV10-3 to TRBJ1-1; 9 bases line up with TRBD1. The germline gives CDR1 ENHRY, CDR2 SYGVKD. V was clipped by 4 bases and J by 5 bases; unmatched bases: 5. The CDR3 runs 14 residues. The CDR3 bases are TGTGCCATCAGTGCCGACAGGGGGATAACTGAAGCTTTCTTT. Amino acid sequence: CAISADRGITEAFF.